This entry describes one T cell receptor (beta chain). The sample holds many counts of this clonotype. It lacks a known antigen. Per-nucleotide qualities are absent, and no much larger clonotype sits a single base away. The receptor library was made with RACE. These reads were obtained on a NextSeq 500. During library preparation, unique molecular identifiers were attached to individual cDNA molecules so that TCRs could be counted quantitatively and reproducibly. Each blood RNA sample was used to sequence both TCR alpha and TCR beta chains. In the authors' own workflow: A median of around 96,000 TCRs per sample was observed, with a range of roughly 20,000 to 750,000. V, J and CDR3 annotation of the TCR reads was carried out using the Decombinator software suite. For PS versus PT1 abundance plots, all samples were subsampled to the same number of TCRs (28,000). Expanded TCRs were defined as absent before sensitization and observed at least eight times at the 2-week time point. TCRdb trimmed public reads at Q25 via fastp, called clones via MiXCR and kept in-frame beta chains. Records with the same CDR3 protein are collapsed into one entry carrying the most frequent genes and DNA. TCRdb's processing, not the authors', yielded these V and J calls. In this sample the table shows over 100,000 distinct CDR3 sequences, roughly 10% of which occur a single time. The leading ten clones occupy 2.5% to 3.5% of the sample.

This sample stems from a study of human T cells and chemical hapten exposure listed by TCRdb under 2021. Regarding the research as a whole: For sensitization, 2% DPC in acetone was applied to a 2 cm by 2 cm area of upper inner arm skin. Patients additionally received weekly therapeutic DPC doses to the scalp throughout the roughly 23-week study period. Patch tests used Finn chambers with 0.01% DPC on the upper back, scored after 6 days by International Contact Dermatitis Research Group standards. The patient cohort, mostly female, included alopecia areata with under or over 50% scalp involvement, alopecia totalis and alopecia universalis. The libraries were sequenced as a pool, and the TCR yield per sample differed mostly because of small variations in library volumes within the pool. The study tracked peripheral blood TCR repertoire changes in vivo during primary and secondary sensitization to the hapten diphenylcyclopropenone (DPC) in alopecia patients. Patient blood was sampled pre-sensitization (week 0) and at 2, 6 and about 24 weeks after DPC sensitization. About 28 alopecia patients gave blood for TCR sequencing at one to four time points (pre-sensitization, 2, 6 and 24 weeks).

Results and caveats for the whole study, not just this receptor: Expanded TCRs formed significantly more large CDR3 similarity clusters than pre-sensitization or healthy control sets, consistent with antigen-driven responses. Patch test score correlated positively with the number of PT1 expanded TCRs, reaching significance at thresholds 8, 16 and 32 but not at 4. DPC sensitization did not change the number of TCRs with a frequency above 1 in 1000, and there was no evidence of changes in global repertoire structure. Repeated subsampling changed both the strength of the expansion versus patch-test correlation and the threshold at which the correlation became significant. Because all patients had alopecia, a presumed autoimmune disease, the immune response of the patients might differ from that of healthy individuals.

The time point label, as the study defines it: patch test 2, 6 weeks after DPC sensitization. The sample's treatment or condition label, decoded: therapeutic diphenylcyclopropenone sensitization with weekly scalp DPC. At each patch-test visit, blood was drawn before the patch test was applied. To be eligible, patients had to be aged 18 to 70, diagnosed with alopecia and judged suitable for DPC therapy, while pregnant patients were excluded. Unfractionated whole blood was collected in Tempus Blood RNA tubes, and total RNA was extracted from that blood. For this chain, trimming is 5 bases at the V end and 5 bases at the J end, and the number of junction bases without a gene match is 6. The CDR3, from cysteine to phenylalanine, totals 15 residues. Only the CDR3 portion is preserved as DNA: 45 bases, with reading frame beginning at the first base. Reading the germline V gene gives CDR1 MNHEY and CDR2 SVGEGT.

The sequenced sample was whole blood, obtained in connection with sensitization to the hapten diphenylcyclopropenone (DPC). The sequence came from a woman aged 40-49 years with alopecia areata. Some clones in this sample may be carry-over from other donors' samples. The V and J genes are TRBV6-2 or TRBV6-3 and TRBJ1-6, with TRBD1 identical over 7 junction bases. The CDR3 region reads CASSDTGVNNSPLHF. The DNA sequence is given as TGTGCCAGCAGTGACACAGGGGTGAATAATTCACCCCTCCACTTT.